The rows below give T cell receptor beta chains drawn from one sample of a study of cytomegalovirus exposure and HLA in healthy donors. TCRdb keeps only in-frame clones here, not all; method: immunoSEQ multiplex PCR. The table includes 65,000 to 90,000 clones, 70% to 90% detected once. The sequencing input was PBMCs. The receptors here all came from a woman under 30 in good health and CMV-seropositive. CDR3s include the opening cysteine and the closing phenylalanine or tryptophan. D genes are given only for firm matches. Rows give clone size only sometimes, using once, few, many, or a class for an expanded clone.

J,V,size,D,CDR3,DNA
TRBJ2-2,TRBV5-4,-,-,CASRRETGASGELFF,TGTGCCAGCAGGCGGGAGACAGGGGCGTCCGGGGAGCTGTTTTTT
TRBJ2-5,TRBV7-6,-,-,CASSAPGEETQYF,TGTGCCAGCAGCGCCCCGGGAGAAGAGACCCAGTACTTC
TRBJ1-5,TRBV30,-,-,CAWNQDSSNQPQHF,TGTGCCTGGAATCAAGACAGTAGCAATCAGCCCCAGCATTTT
TRBJ2-7,TRBV6-1,-,TRBD2,CASSWGGYEQYF,TGTGCCAGCAGTTGGGGGGGCTACGAGCAGTACTTC
TRBJ2-6,TRBV27,-,TRBD2,CASSGLGLAGGSSGANVLTF,TGTGCCAGCAGTGGCCTGGGACTAGCGGGGGGTAGCTCTGGGGCCAACGTCCTGACTTTC
TRBJ2-7,TRBV6-6,-,TRBD1,CASIHEGQGHHEQYF,TGTGCCAGCATACATGAGGGACAGGGGCACCACGAGCAGTACTTC
TRBJ2-7,TRBV7-9,-,-,CASSSKHDSAYEQYF,TGTGCCAGCAGCTCCAAGCACGACAGCGCTTACGAGCAGTACTTC
TRBJ2-7,TRBV14,-,-,CASRTGLLGEQYF,TGTGCCAGCAGAACAGGGCTCTTGGGGGAGCAGTACTTC
TRBJ1-5,TRBV6-6,-,-,CASSPGSSNQPQHF,TGTGCCAGCAGTCCAGGGTCTAGCAATCAGCCCCAGCATTTT
TRBJ1-3,TRBV30,-,-,CAWTARQFISGNTIYF,TGTGCCTGGACCGCACGACAGTTCATCTCTGGAAACACCATATATTTT
TRBJ2-3,TRBV25-1,-,TRBD2,CASSDSWRGGPDTQYF,TGTGCCAGCAGTGATAGTTGGCGGGGGGGCCCAGATACGCAGTATTTT
TRBJ1-4,TRBV6-5,-,-,CASSSREGGASEKLFF,TGTGCCAGCAGTTCCCGTGAGGGGGGGGCGAGTGAAAAACTGTTTTTT
TRBJ2-5,TRBV10-2,-,TRBD1,CASSRTGGGQETQYF,TGCGCCAGCAGTCGGACAGGGGGCGGGCAAGAGACCCAGTACTTC
TRBJ1-1,TRBV27,-,-,CASSAYRVGTEAFF,TGTGCCAGCAGTGCATACAGGGTAGGCACTGAAGCTTTCTTT
TRBJ2-1,TRBV6-1,medium-sized,TRBD1,CASSESFTGGYNEQFF,TGTGCCAGCAGTGAGTCATTTACAGGGGGCTACAATGAGCAGTTCTTC
TRBJ1-3,TRBV4-1,-,TRBD1,CASSQTGPGNTIYF,TGCGCCAGCAGCCAGACAGGGCCTGGAAACACCATATATTTT
TRBJ2-2,TRBV30,-,TRBD1,CAWSAPGQGAFGELFF,TGTGCCTGGAGTGCCCCCGGACAGGGGGCCTTCGGGGAGCTGTTTTTT
TRBJ2-5,TRBV11-2,-,-,CASSYQGTVLETQYF,TGTGCCAGCAGCTACCAGGGCACGGTTTTAGAGACCCAGTACTTC
TRBJ1-4,TRBV5-4,-,TRBD1,CASSVGTGSEKLFF,TGTGCCAGCAGCGTGGGGACAGGGTCTGAAAAACTGTTTTTT
TRBJ2-5,TRBV27,-,-,CASSLTSQETQYF,TGTGCCAGCAGTTTAACTAGCCAAGAGACCCAGTACTTC